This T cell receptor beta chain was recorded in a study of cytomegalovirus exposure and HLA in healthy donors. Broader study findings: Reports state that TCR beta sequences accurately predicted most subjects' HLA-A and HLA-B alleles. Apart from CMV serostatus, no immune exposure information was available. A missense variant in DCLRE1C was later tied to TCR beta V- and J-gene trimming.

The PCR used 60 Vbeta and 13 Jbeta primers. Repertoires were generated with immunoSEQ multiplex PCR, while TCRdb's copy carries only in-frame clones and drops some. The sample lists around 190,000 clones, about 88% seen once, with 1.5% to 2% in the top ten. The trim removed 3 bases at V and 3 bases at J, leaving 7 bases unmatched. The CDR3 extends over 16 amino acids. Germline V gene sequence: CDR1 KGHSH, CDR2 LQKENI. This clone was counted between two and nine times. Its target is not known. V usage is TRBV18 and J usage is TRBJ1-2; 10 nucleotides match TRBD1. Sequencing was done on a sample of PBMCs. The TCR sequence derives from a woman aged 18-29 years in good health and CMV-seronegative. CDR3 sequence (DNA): TGTGCCAGCTCACCGACTTCGGGGACAGGGGACTATGGCTACACCTTC. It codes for CASSPTSGTGDYGYTF.